A selection of T cell receptor beta chains follows, all from one sample in a study of blood T cell repertoires in COVID-19. Generated by immunoSEQ multiplex PCR, the TCRdb table keeps only in-frame clones and is missing some. This sample has about 200,000 clones, with 94% found just once. The sequenced sample was peripheral blood. The receptor source for this set is a man aged 25 to 40 with COVID-19, enrolled during active disease. The CDR3 runs from the conserved cysteine through the conserved F or W. D genes are given only for firm matches. Clone size appears in some rows only: once, few, many, or a class for an expanded clone.

TRBJ1-2	NA	NA	TRBV3-1/TRBV3-2	CASSQVWTDTNYGYTF	TGTGCCAGCAGCCAAGTGTGGACAGACACTAACTATGGCTACACCTTC
TRBJ2-5	TRBD2	NA	TRBV5-6	CASSLAGGPGETQYF	TGTGCCAGCAGCTTAGCGGGGGGGCCGGGAGAGACCCAGTACTTC
TRBJ1-3	TRBD1	NA	TRBV27	CASSTGQGWGNTIYF	TGTGCCAGCAGTACGGGACAGGGGTGGGGAAACACCATATATTTT
TRBJ2-5	NA	NA	TRBV5-1	CASRLQGLASETQYF	TGCGCCAGCAGGTTACAGGGTCTCGCAAGTGAGACCCAGTACTTC
TRBJ2-3	TRBD2	NA	TRBV29-1	CSVETGLAGGTDTQYF	TGCAGCGTTGAAACCGGACTAGCGGGGGGCACAGATACGCAGTATTTT
TRBJ2-2	TRBD2	NA	TRBV10-3	CAITSGGSGGELFF	TGTGCCATCACTAGCGGGGGATCCGGCGGGGAGCTGTTTTTT
TRBJ2-5	TRBD2	NA	TRBV7-3	CASSFGTSGETQYF	TGTGCCAGCAGCTTCGGGACTAGCGGAGAGACCCAGTACTTC
TRBJ2-3	NA	NA	TRBV3-1/TRBV3-2	CASSQEVAGGITDTQYF	TGTGCCAGCAGCCAAGAAGTAGCTGGGGGGATCACAGATACGCAGTATTTT
TRBJ1-5	NA	many	TRBV5-5	CASSLFQYSNQPQHF	TGTGCCAGCAGCTTGTTTCAGTATAGCAATCAGCCCCAGCATTTT
TRBJ1-6	TRBD1	NA	TRBV27	CASRPGQGNSPLHF	TGTGCCAGCAGACCGGGACAGGGAAATTCACCCCTCCACTTT
TRBJ1-5	NA	NA	TRBV11-2	CASSFAAGRLHF	TGTGCCAGCAGCTTCGCAGCAGGCCGCCTGCATTTT
TRBJ1-2	TRBD1	NA	TRBV6-6	CASSPQTGVNGYTF	TGTGCCAGCAGTCCCCAGACAGGGGTGAATGGCTACACCTTC
TRBJ2-1	NA	NA	TRBV5-1	CASSSGVSSYNEQFF	TGCGCCAGCAGCTCCGGTGTGAGCTCCTACAATGAGCAGTTCTTC
TRBJ2-3	NA	NA	TRBV18	CASSPRRQVTDTQYF	TGTGCCAGCTCACCACGGAGGCAGGTCACGGATACGCAGTATTTT
TRBJ1-1	TRBD1	NA	TRBV5-1	CASSLGDRDLGIPEAFF	TGCGCCAGCAGCTTGGGGGACAGGGACCTTGGGATTCCTGAAGCTTTCTTT
TRBJ1-1	NA	NA	TRBV19	CASSNTPGGTEAFF	TGTGCCAGTAGTAACACCCCGGGTGGTACTGAAGCTTTCTTT
TRBJ2-7	TRBD2	NA	TRBV7-9	CASSLGPSGASYEQYF	TGTGCCAGCAGCTTAGGGCCTAGCGGGGCCTCCTACGAGCAGTACTTC
TRBJ1-3	TRBD1	NA	TRBV29-1	CSVSDRGIGNTIYF	TGCAGCGTCTCAGACAGGGGGATCGGAAACACCATATATTTT
TRBJ2-4	TRBD1	NA	TRBV5-1	CASSLAGDRGLLGIQYF	TGCGCCAGCAGCTTGGCCGGGGACAGGGGGCTATTGGGCATTCAGTACTTC
TRBJ2-2	TRBD2	NA	TRBV7-2	CASSLNLAGGNTGELFF	TGTGCCAGCAGCTTGAATTTAGCGGGGGGGAACACCGGGGAGCTGTTTTTT
TRBJ1-4	NA	NA	TRBV9	CASSSSQSVVEKLFF	TGTGCCAGCAGCTCTTCACAGTCCGTGGTTGAAAAACTGTTTTTT
TRBJ2-4	NA	NA	TRBV2	CASSVGEANIQYF	TGTGCCAGCAGTGTAGGGGAGGCGAACATTCAGTACTTC